This T cell receptor (beta chain) was sequenced in a study of CD8 T cells in Susac syndrome. In the study overall: Among sequenced Susac syndrome patients, more than five had active disease and fewer than ten were in remission.

V was shortened by 5 bases and J by 6 bases, with 15 bases between the two germline ends. The CDR3 contains 14 residues. Germline values: CDR1 MNHEY, CDR2 SVGAGI. This clonotype was detected once. Reverse transcription used roughly 0.5 to 1 ug RNA and random hexamers. Across 54 Vbeta and 13 Jbeta, immunoSEQ multiplex PCR amplified TCR beta CDR3. TCRdb used MiXCR to reprocess the immunoSEQ multiplex PCR reads, holding one entry per CDR3 protein. Counted here are hundreds of thousands of distinct CDR3 sequences, approximately 95% occurring once; the ten biggest clones make up roughly 0.1%. Through negative isolation, CD4+ and CD8+ T cells were obtained, while TEMRA cells were enriched using FACS.

The chain is built from TRBV6-5 and TRBJ2-3; D call uncertain. The sequence was collected from a human donor with Susac syndrome. Sequencing was done on a sample of CD4+ T cells from PBMCs. CDR3 residues: CASSRNHPADTQYF. For the CDR3, the DNA is TGTGCCAGCAGTAGAAACCACCCTGCCGATACGCAGTATTTT.